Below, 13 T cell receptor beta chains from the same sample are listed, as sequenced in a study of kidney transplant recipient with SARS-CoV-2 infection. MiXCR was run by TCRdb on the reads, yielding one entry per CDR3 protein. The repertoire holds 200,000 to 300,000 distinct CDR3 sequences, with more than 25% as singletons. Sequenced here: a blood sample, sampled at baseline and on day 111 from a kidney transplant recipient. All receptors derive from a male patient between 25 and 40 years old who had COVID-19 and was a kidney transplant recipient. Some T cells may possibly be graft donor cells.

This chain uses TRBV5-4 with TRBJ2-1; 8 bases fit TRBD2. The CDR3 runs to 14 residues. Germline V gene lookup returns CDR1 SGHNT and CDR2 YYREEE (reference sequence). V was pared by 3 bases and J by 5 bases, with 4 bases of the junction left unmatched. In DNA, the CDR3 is TGTGCCAGCAGCTCGGATAGCGGGGACAATGAGCAGTTCTTC. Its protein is CASSSDSGDNEQFF.

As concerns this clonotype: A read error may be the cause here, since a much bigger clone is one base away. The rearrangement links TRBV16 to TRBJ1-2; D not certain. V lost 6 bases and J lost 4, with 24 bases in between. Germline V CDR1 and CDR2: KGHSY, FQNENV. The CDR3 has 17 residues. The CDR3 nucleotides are TGTGCCAGCAGAGCTCATTGGGTCGTTAGAAAGACCTATGGCTACACCTTC. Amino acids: CASRAHWVVRKTYGYTF.

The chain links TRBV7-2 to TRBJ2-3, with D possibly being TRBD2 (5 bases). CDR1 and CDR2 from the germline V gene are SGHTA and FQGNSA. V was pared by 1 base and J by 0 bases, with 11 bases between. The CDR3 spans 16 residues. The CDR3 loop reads CASSLDIGGSTDTQYF. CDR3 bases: TGTGCCAGCAGCTTAGATATTGGCGGGAGCACAGATACGCAGTATTTT.

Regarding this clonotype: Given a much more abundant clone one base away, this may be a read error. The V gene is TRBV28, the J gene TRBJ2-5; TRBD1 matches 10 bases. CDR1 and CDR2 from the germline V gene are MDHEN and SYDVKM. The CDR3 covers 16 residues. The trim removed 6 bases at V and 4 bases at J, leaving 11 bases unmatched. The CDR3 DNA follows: TGTGCCAGCAGACCGGGACAGGGGAAAGATGGAGAGACCCAGTACTTC. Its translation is CASRPGQGKDGETQYF.

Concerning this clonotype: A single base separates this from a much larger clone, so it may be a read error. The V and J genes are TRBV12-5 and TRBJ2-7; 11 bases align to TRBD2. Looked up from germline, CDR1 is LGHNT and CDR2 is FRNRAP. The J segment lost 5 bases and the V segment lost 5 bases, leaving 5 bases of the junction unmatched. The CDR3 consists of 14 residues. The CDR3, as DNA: TGTGCTAGTGGTCCGGGGGGACTAGCGGACGAGCAGTACTTC. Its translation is CASGPGGLADEQYF.

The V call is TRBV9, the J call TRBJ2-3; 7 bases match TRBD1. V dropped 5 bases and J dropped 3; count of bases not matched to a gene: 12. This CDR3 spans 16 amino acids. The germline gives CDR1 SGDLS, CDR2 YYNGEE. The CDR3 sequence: CASSDIARGRTDTQYF. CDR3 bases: TGTGCCAGCAGTGATATAGCGAGGGGGCGGACAGATACGCAGTATTTT.

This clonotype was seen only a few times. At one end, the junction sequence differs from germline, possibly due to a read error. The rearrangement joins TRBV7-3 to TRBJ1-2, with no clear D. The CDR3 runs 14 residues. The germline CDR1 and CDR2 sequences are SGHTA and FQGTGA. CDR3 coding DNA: TGTGCCAGCAGCTTAGAGAAGCAGGACTATGGCTGCACCTTC. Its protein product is CASSLEKQDYGCTF. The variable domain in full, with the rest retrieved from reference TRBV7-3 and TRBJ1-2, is GAGVSQTPSNKVTEKGKYVELRCDPISGHTALYWYRQSLGQGPEFLIYFQGTGAADDSGLPNDRFFAVRPEGSVSTLKIQRTERGDSAVYLCASSLEKQDYGCTFGSGTRLTVV.

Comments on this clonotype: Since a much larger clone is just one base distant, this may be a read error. The CDR3 spells CAGSDSWLRRKTYGYTF. CDR3 nucleotide sequence: TGCGCCGGCAGTGATAGTTGGCTACGCAGAAAGACCTATGGCTACACCTTC. The chain recombines TRBV23-1 with TRBJ1-2, with D unresolved. TRBV23-1 is an ORF, and what it does is uncertain. This CDR3 spans 17 amino acids.

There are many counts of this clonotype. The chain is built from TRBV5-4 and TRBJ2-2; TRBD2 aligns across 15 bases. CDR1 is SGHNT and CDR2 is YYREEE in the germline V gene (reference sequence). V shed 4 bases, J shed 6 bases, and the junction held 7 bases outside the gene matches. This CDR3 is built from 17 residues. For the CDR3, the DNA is TGTGCCAGCAGCGGACTAGCGGGAGGGACGATACCCGGGGAGCTGTTTTTT. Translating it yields CASSGLAGGTIPGELFF.

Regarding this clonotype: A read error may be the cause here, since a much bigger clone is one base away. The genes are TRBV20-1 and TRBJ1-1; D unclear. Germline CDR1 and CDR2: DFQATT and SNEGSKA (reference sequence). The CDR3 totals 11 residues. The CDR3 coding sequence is TGCAGTGCCGCCGGGATAGATAAAGCTTCCTTT. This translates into CSAAGIDKASF.

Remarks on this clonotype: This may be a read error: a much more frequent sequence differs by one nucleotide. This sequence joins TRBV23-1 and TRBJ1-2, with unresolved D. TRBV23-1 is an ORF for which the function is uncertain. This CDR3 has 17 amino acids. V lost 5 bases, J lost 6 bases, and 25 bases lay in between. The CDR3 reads CASSSRPLRRKTHGYTF. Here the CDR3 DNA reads TGCGCCAGCAGTTCTAGGCCGCTACGCAGAAAGACCCATGGCTACACCTTC.

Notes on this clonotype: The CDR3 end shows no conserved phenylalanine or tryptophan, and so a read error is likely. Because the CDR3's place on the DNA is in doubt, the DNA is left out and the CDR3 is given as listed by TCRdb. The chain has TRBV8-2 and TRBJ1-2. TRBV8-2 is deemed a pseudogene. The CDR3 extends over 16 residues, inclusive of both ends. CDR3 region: CGSSCCDSRKTYGYTL.

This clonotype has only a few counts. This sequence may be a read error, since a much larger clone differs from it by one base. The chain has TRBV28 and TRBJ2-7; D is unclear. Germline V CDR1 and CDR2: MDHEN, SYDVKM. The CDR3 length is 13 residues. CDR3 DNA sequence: TGTGCCGGCAGTTTATTTCGTCGCAACGAGCAGTACTTC. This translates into CAGSLFRRNEQYF.